The clone carrying this T cell receptor (beta chain) has a count of ten or more. A sample-barcoded 5' primer and a J-beta primer mix were used in a second PCR of roughly 7 to 11 cycles. TCRdb recomputed calls from the 5' RACE reads with MiXCR, one row per CDR3 protein. The table shows over 600,000 distinct CDR3 sequences, with around a fifth occurring only once. The CDR3 totals 13 residues. These data belong to a study of blood T cells in healthy people across ages. Sequencing was carried out using blood. This chain connects TRBV12-3 or TRBV12-4 to TRBJ2-5; TRBD2 aligns across 10 bases. The J call may be wrong; the DNA end is better matched by TRBJ2-1. This receptor was taken from a man between 65 and 80 years old in good health. The chain's CDR3 is CATRLAGDGEQFF. CDR3 sequence (DNA): TGTGCCACCCGTCTAGCGGGAGATGGTGAGCAGTTCTTC.